Below, one T cell receptor (beta chain) is given with its context. This sample was taken from a study of blood T cell repertoires in COVID-19. Sequenced by immunoSEQ multiplex PCR; TCRdb stores in-frame clones only, minus some. Here the sample spans 110,000 to 150,000 clones, around four fifths being singletons. The CDR3 sequence is 14 residues long. Germline V gene sequence: CDR1 SGDLS, CDR2 YYNGEE. V was clipped by 4 bases and J by 5 bases; unmatched bases: 7. The chain joins TRBV9 to TRBJ1-1, with 8 bases matching TRBD1. The sequence came from a woman aged 35 to 49 who had recovered from COVID-19. The material sequenced was PBMCs or T cells enriched from blood (not recorded which). CDR3 DNA: TGTGCCAGCAGCCCCCGGACAGGGTTTACTGAAGCTTTCTTT. This sequence encodes CASSPRTGFTEAFF. Complete variable domain (other parts from reference TRBV9 and TRBJ1-1): DSGVTQTPKHLITATGQRVTLRCSPRSGDLSVYWYQQSLDQGLQFLIQYYNGEERAKGNILERFSAQQFPDLHSELNLSSLELGDSALYFCASSPRTGFTEAFFGQGTRLTVV.